What follows are 29 T cell receptor beta chains derived from one specimen sequenced in a study of breast tumors, draining lymph nodes, adjacent tissues (dated by TCRdb to 2016 to 2018). Receptor amplification or capture employed multiplex PCR. Sequencing used an Illumina HiSeq 2000. TCRdb passed the public sequencing reads through fastp at Q25 and MiXCR, retaining productive beta sequences. Entries that share a CDR3 protein sequence are merged under the most common genes and DNA. This sample is represented by around 230,000 distinct CDR3 sequences; roughly 32% of them were singletons. Around 1.5% of the sample is held by the ten biggest clonotypes. The lymph node samples were taken from the axillary draining lymph nodes of breast cancer patients. The sample comprised axillary lymph node tissue. Every receptor here comes from a female donor with breast cancer. Some clones in this sample may be carry-over from other donors' samples.

This clonotype was detected a few times. The gene calls are TRBV6-1 and TRBJ1-5; 7 nucleotides agree with TRBD1. Trimming took 5 bases from V and 6 from J; bases not matched to a gene: 10. Germline V lookup: CDR1 MNHNS, CDR2 SASEGT. CDR3 length equals 15 residues. The CDR3: CASSQRGRPVQPQHF. The CDR3 nucleotides read TGTGCCAGCAGTCAAAGGGGGCGCCCCGTTCAGCCCCAGCATTTT.

As regards this clonotype: One base away lies a much larger clone, so this may be a sequencing read error. This rearrangement joins TRBV10-3 to TRBJ2-4, with 7 bases aligning to TRBD1. The CDR3 is made up of 14 amino acids. Germline V lookup: CDR1 ENHRY, CDR2 SYGVKD. The CDR3 nucleotides read TGTGCCATCAGTGCCCGGGACAGCAAAAGCATTCAGTACTTC. Translating it yields CAISARDSKSIQYF.

In this sample, this clonotype turned up many times. This rearrangement joins TRBV19 to TRBJ2-1; no firm D call. The ends were cut back, 6 bases at V and 2 bases at J, with 5 bases in the middle. Germline V gene data show CDR1 as LNHDA and CDR2 as SQIVND (reference sequence). The CDR3 totals 12 residues. CDR3 sequence reads: CASSVAYNEQFF. The CDR3 nucleotides are TGTGCCAGTAGCGTGGCCTACAATGAGCAGTTCTTC.

V usage is TRBV29-1 and J usage is TRBJ2-2, with D perhaps matching TRBD2 (6 bases). CDR1 is SQVTM, CDR2 ANQGSEA, per germline. The CDR3 spans 13 residues. V was trimmed by 3 bases and J by 4 bases, leaving 9 bases between them. CDR3 amino acids: CSVEEGSTGELFF. The CDR3 nucleotides read TGCAGCGTTGAGGAGGGGAGCACCGGGGAGCTGTTTTTT.

The table lists this clonotype with many counts. This chain links TRBV7-6 with TRBJ1-2, with D perhaps TRBD1 (6 bases). CDR1 is SGHVS and CDR2 is FNYEAQ in the germline V gene. CDR3 size: 14 residues. V was shortened by 5 bases and J by 4 bases, with 14 bases between the two germline ends. The CDR3: CASSPETGTYGYTF. The CDR3 region has the DNA TGTGCCAGCAGCCCCGAAACAGGGACCTATGGCTACACCTTC.

This clonotype showed up many times. The CDR3 spells CASSRRIGGELFF. The CDR3 DNA sequence: TGTGCCAGCAGCCGTAGGATAGGCGGGGAGCTGTTTTTT. The chain employs TRBV9 and TRBJ2-2; D gene ambiguous. The CDR3 length is 13 residues. Germline-derived CDR1 and CDR2 are SGDLS and YYNGEE. V shed 4 bases and J shed 7 bases, with 11 bases lying between them.

The table lists this clonotype with many counts. The chain recombines TRBV7-8 with TRBJ2-5, with a possible D match to TRBD2 (6 bases). This CDR3 has 15 amino acids. V lost 0 bases and J 3 bases, leaving 11 bases between the germline ends. Germline values: CDR1 SGHVS, CDR2 FQNEAQ. CDR3 coding DNA: TGTGCCAGCAGCTTAGCCCTACTAGCAGAAGAGACCCAGTACTTC. Protein product: CASSLALLAEETQYF.

The sample holds many counts of this clonotype. This rearrangement joins TRBV20-1 to TRBJ2-5; 7 bases are shared with TRBD1. The length of the CDR3 is 14 residues. Germline V CDR1 and CDR2: DFQATT, SNEGSKA (reference sequence). V trimming: 3 bases; J trimming: 4 bases; junction bases outside the gene matches: 8. CDR3 nucleotides: TGCAGTGCTAGCCAGGGGGAAATTGGAGAGACCCAGTACTTC. Translation: CSASQGEIGETQYF.

This clonotype was counted ten times or more. The chain is built from TRBV12-3 or TRBV12-4 and TRBJ1-5; TRBD1 agrees at 9 bases. The CDR3 contains 16 residues. The V and J ends lost 5 bases and 4 bases, in that order; junction bases with no gene match: 9. CDR3: CASSGDRAVINQPQHF. CDR3 nucleotide sequence: TGTGCCAGCAGTGGGGACAGGGCGGTGATAAATCAGCCCCAGCATTTT.

The chain combines TRBV6-1 with TRBJ2-7, with 7 bases lining up with TRBD2. V dropped 5 bases and J dropped 3; count of bases not matched to a gene: 7. The CDR3 runs 14 residues. Germline CDR1 MNHNS, CDR2 SASEGT. The CDR3 is CASSRTGRVYEQYF. The DNA for the CDR3 is TGTGCCAGCAGTCGTACGGGGAGGGTCTACGAGCAGTACTTC.

CDR3 sequence: CSLVRGGVPNEQFF. The CDR3 coding sequence is TGCAGCTTAGTCCGTGGTGGGGTACCCAATGAGCAGTTCTTC. The chain is built from TRBV29-1 and TRBJ2-1; D unresolved. Trimming stripped 8 bases from V and 6 bases from J, with 20 bases between. The length of the CDR3 is 14 residues. The germline V gene has CDR1 SQVTM and CDR2 ANQGSEA.

This clonotype was seen at least ten times. The CDR3, as DNA: TGCAGTGCTAGCATCTTCAGAGGAAATGAGCAGTTCTTC. Protein: CSASIFRGNEQFF. The rearrangement joins TRBV20-1 to TRBJ2-1, with unresolved D. Trimming removed 3 bases at V and 7 bases at J, with 13 bases between. Germline lookup yields CDR1 DFQATT and CDR2 SNEGSKA (reference sequence). The CDR3 contains 13 residues.

This clonotype was recorded many times. This chain links TRBV7-2 with TRBJ2-7; D ambiguous. Trimming cost V 4 bases and J 4 bases, with 11 bases left between them. The V gene's germline CDR1 is SGHTA and CDR2 FQGNSA. This CDR3 is 13 amino acids long. The CDR3 spells CASSSRRAYEQYF. The CDR3 coding sequence is TGTGCCAGCAGCTCCCGCCGGGCGTACGAGCAGTACTTC.

Concerning this clonotype itself: At one of its ends the junction is not consistent with the germline gene, which may arise from a read error. This rearrangement joins TRBV19 to TRBJ1-1; 8 bases line up with TRBD1. Germline V lookup: CDR1 LNHDA, CDR2 SQIVND (reference sequence). This CDR3 is 14 amino acids long. The CDR3 reads CAGSSDRANTEAFF. CDR3 bases: TGTGCCGGTAGTTCGGACAGGGCGAACACTGAAGCTTTCTTT.

The chain couples TRBV19 to TRBJ2-6, with D hard to call. Trimming shortened V by 3 bases and J by 7 bases, and 4 bases separated the two germline ends. The V gene's germline CDR1 is LNHDA and CDR2 SQIVND (reference sequence). This CDR3 has 12 residues. This CDR3 reads CASSMLANVLTF. CDR3 coding DNA: TGTGCCAGTAGTATGCTAGCCAACGTCCTGACTTTC. Variable domain in full (rest from reference TRBV19 and TRBJ2-6): DGGITQSPKYLFRKEGQNVTLSCEQNLNHDAMYWYRQDPGQGLRLIYYSQIVNDFQKGDIAEGYSVSREKKESFPLTVTSAQKNPTAFYLCASSMLANVLTFGAGSRLTVL.

The V and J genes are TRBV15 and TRBJ2-7; unclear D gene. V lost 0 bases and J lost 2, with 11 bases in between. This CDR3 region has 15 residues. CDR1 and CDR2 from the germline V gene are LNHNV and YYDKDF (reference sequence). CDR3 region: CATSREGARTYEQYF. CDR3 sequence (DNA): TGTGCCACCAGCAGAGAGGGTGCTAGAACCTACGAGCAGTACTTC.

At least ten counts were recorded for this clonotype. The chain couples TRBV7-9 to TRBJ2-7; D is undetermined. Deletions cut 5 bases from V and 4 bases from J, with 18 bases between. The CDR3 extends over 15 amino acids. CDR1 and CDR2 from the germline V gene are SEHNR and FQNEAQ (reference sequence). CDR3: CASSLSSLNVYEQYF. The CDR3, as DNA: TGTGCCAGCAGCCTCTCCTCTCTCAACGTTTACGAGCAGTACTTC.

This clonotype was recorded at least ten times. The chain carries TRBV12-3 or TRBV12-4 and TRBJ1-3, with TRBD1 matching 8 bases. Trimming cost V 6 bases and J 8 bases; bases outside gene matches: 6. This CDR3 comprises 13 residues. The CDR3 bases are TGTGCCAGCAGGTCCCGGGGACAGGACACCATATATTTT. Its translation: CASRSRGQDTIYF.

Comments on this clonotype: A much more abundant neighbour one base away suggests this may be a read error. The chain couples TRBV5-4 to TRBJ2-1, with 7 bases that match TRBD1. With 4 bases clipped from V and 6 bases from J, the junction kept 10 bases outside the gene matches. The CDR3 spans 15 residues. Germline V gene sequence: CDR1 SGHNT, CDR2 YYREEE (reference sequence). CDR3 nucleotide sequence: TGTGCCAGCAGCCAAGAGGGGGCCTCGCTCAATGAGCAGTTCTTC. As protein: CASSQEGASLNEQFF.

This clonotype was recorded at least ten times. DNA of the CDR3: TGTGCCAGCAGTGAAGCCACGGGCAATCAGCCCCAGCATTTT. The encoded protein is CASSEATGNQPQHF. The V and J genes are TRBV6-1 and TRBJ1-5, with unresolved D. The CDR3 contains 14 residues. V gave up 0 bases and J gave up 2 bases, with 5 bases separating them. Per germline, CDR1 MNHNS and CDR2 SASEGT.

This clonotype was detected ten times or more. The chain is built from TRBV19 and TRBJ2-7, with 10 bases that match TRBD1. The V gene end was trimmed by 3 bases and the J gene end by 3 bases; junction bases not matched to a gene: 5. The CDR3 loop spans 15 amino acids. Looked up from germline, CDR1 is LNHDA and CDR2 is SQIVND (reference sequence). This CDR3 reads CASSIGTGVRYEQYF. CDR3 nucleotides: TGTGCCAGTAGTATCGGGACAGGGGTCCGCTACGAGCAGTACTTC.

This clonotype showed up many times. The rearrangement uses TRBV6-6 and TRBJ2-7; TRBD1 matches 7 bases. CDR1 is MNHNY and CDR2 is SVGAGI in the germline V gene (reference sequence). The V segment lost 11 bases and the J segment 7 bases; nucleotides outside the gene matches: 14. The CDR3 extends over 13 amino acids. CDR3 DNA: TGTGCCTCAACGGACAGGATGTCTATGGAGCAGTACTTC. Translated: CASTDRMSMEQYF.

This clonotype was picked up many times. The V and J genes are TRBV6-1 and TRBJ1-2, with 8 positions matching TRBD1. With V trimmed by 6 bases and J by 5 bases, 11 bases remained unmatched. Germline loops: CDR1 MNHNS, CDR2 SASEGT. The CDR3 is 15 amino acids. The DNA for the CDR3 is TGTGCCAGCAGGCCAACGTCCGGGACAGGATATGGCTACACCTTC. This encodes CASRPTSGTGYGYTF.

As concerns this clonotype: This may be a read error: a much more frequent sequence differs by one nucleotide. The chain joins TRBV20-1 to TRBJ2-5; maybe TRBD2 (5 bases). Germline CDR1 reads DFQATT; CDR2 reads SNEGSKA (reference sequence). V was trimmed by 0 bases and J by 7 bases, leaving 15 bases between them. This CDR3 spans 14 amino acids. This chain's CDR3 is CSARDVAGGSTQYF. Written as DNA, the CDR3 is TGCAGTGCTAGAGATGTTGCGGGCGGGTCGACCCAGTACTTC.

This clonotype was detected many times. The rearrangement uses TRBV20-1 and TRBJ1-4, with D unresolved. The V end lost 7 bases, the J end lost 8 bases, and 17 bases lay between the germline ends. CDR1 DFQATT and CDR2 SNEGSKA come from the germline V gene (reference sequence). The CDR3 totals 13 residues. CDR3 nucleotide sequence: TGCAGTGTCAGAGAGGGTCCGAACGAAAAACTGTTTTTT. This translates into CSVREGPNEKLFF.

On this clonotype itself: Mismatch with germline at one junction end may stem from a read error. V is TRBV12-3 or TRBV12-4 and J is TRBJ2-6, with D hard to call. The CDR3 loop spans 14 amino acids. CDR3 sequence (DNA): TGTGCCAGCAGTCCCTACTCTGGGGTCAACGTCCTGACTTTC. Its protein is CASSPYSGVNVLTF.

This clonotype was observed a few times. The genes are TRBV20-1 and TRBJ1-1; the D is unclear. The CDR3 sequence is 13 residues long. V dropped 0 bases and J dropped 0 bases, with 5 bases sitting between them. From germline, CDR1 is DFQATT and CDR2 SNEGSKA (reference sequence). The CDR3 is CSARDKVNTEAFF. DNA for the CDR3: TGCAGTGCTAGAGATAAGGTGAACACTGAAGCTTTCTTT.

CDR3 region: CATSPRQGSEQYF. CDR3 bases: TGTGCCACCAGTCCACGACAGGGATCCGAGCAGTACTTC. The genes are TRBV15 and TRBJ2-7, with TRBD1 identical over 7 bases. V lost 6 bases and J lost 6; bases outside the gene matches: 8. The CDR3 is made up of 13 amino acids. CDR1 is LNHNV, CDR2 YYDKDF, per germline (reference sequence).

This clonotype came up many times. V gene TRBV7-6 combines with J gene TRBJ2-7, with TRBD1 identical over 8 bases. The junction had 1 base not matched to a gene; V was cut back by 1 base and J by 5 bases. This CDR3 has 13 amino acids. From germline, CDR1 is SGHVS and CDR2 FNYEAQ. The CDR3 region has the DNA TGTGCCAGCAGCTTAGAGACAGGGGACGAGCAGTACTTC. Protein product: CASSLETGDEQYF.